The 14 T cell receptor beta chains below come from one sample, sequenced in a study of cytomegalovirus exposure and HLA in healthy donors. The PCR used 60 Vbeta and 13 Jbeta primers. Clones were sequenced by immunoSEQ multiplex PCR, and TCRdb holds only the in-frame ones, with some missing. The repertoire holds 150,000 to 200,000 clones, with roughly 85% as singletons. Sequenced material: PBMCs. The receptors come from a man aged 35-49 years in good health and CMV-seropositive.

The chain joins TRBV5-1 to TRBJ1-2; 7 bases fit TRBD1. Trimming took 6 bases from V and 5 from J; bases not matched to a gene: 10. Per the germline V gene, CDR1 is SGHRS and CDR2 is YFSETQ. The CDR3 is 14 residues long. CDR3 in DNA: TGCGCCAGCAACCGACTCACAGGGGAGTATGGCTACACCTTC. This encodes CASNRLTGEYGYTF.

The gene calls are TRBV2 and TRBJ2-5; weak D call: TRBD2 (6 bases). Trimming shortened V by 2 bases and J by 3 bases, and 10 bases separated the two germline ends. CDR3 size: 14 residues. Germline V gives CDR1 SNHLY, CDR2 FYNNEI. CDR3 sequence reads: CASSEKRAEETQYF. CDR3 sequence (DNA): TGTGCCAGCAGTGAAAAGCGGGCAGAAGAGACCCAGTACTTC.

The sample holds a few counts of this clone. The chain uses TRBV10-1 and TRBJ2-2, with no clear D. The CDR3 spans 13 residues. From germline, CDR1 is WNHNN and CDR2 SYGVQD (reference sequence). Trimming took 6 bases from V and 6 from J, leaving 11 bases between them. The CDR3 protein is CASSDSWAGELFF. In nucleotides, the CDR3 is TGCGCCAGCAGCGACTCGTGGGCCGGGGAGCTGTTTTTT.

This chain joins TRBV7-9 and TRBJ1-2, with 9 positions matching TRBD1. V dropped 5 bases and J dropped 5; count of bases not matched to a gene: 6. This CDR3 is 14 amino acids long. Germline CDR1 and CDR2: SEHNR and FQNEAQ (reference sequence). CDR3 protein: CASSRGDRAYGYTF. CDR3 in DNA: TGTGCCAGCAGCAGAGGGGACAGGGCTTATGGCTACACCTTC.

The chain employs TRBV19 and TRBJ2-4; D is possibly TRBD2 (6 bases). Trimming left V 0 bases short and J 6 bases short, with 12 bases between. This CDR3 contains 15 residues. Germline V gives CDR1 LNHDA, CDR2 SQIVND (reference sequence). The CDR3 is CASSIEGGVGNIQYF. Here the CDR3 DNA reads TGTGCCAGTAGTATAGAAGGAGGGGTTGGAAACATTCAGTACTTC.

The chain recombines TRBV14 with TRBJ2-3, with unresolved D. This CDR3 has 13 amino acids. Trimming shortened V by 2 bases and J by 9 bases, and 12 bases separated the two germline ends. CDR1 and CDR2 (germline): SGHDN, FVKESK. This CDR3 is CASSQQTAATQYF. The DNA of the CDR3 is TGTGCCAGCAGCCAACAGACGGCAGCGACGCAGTATTTT.

This chain uses TRBV28 with TRBJ2-1, with TRBD2 matching over 8 bases. CDR1 is MDHEN, CDR2 SYDVKM, per germline. V shed 8 bases, J shed 7 bases, and the junction held 13 bases outside the gene matches. The CDR3 totals 15 residues. CDR3 in DNA: TGTGCCAGCTATGGGAGCGGGAGAGCGGGAAATGAGCAGTTCTTC. It specifies CASYGSGRAGNEQFF.

The chain couples TRBV7-9 to TRBJ1-3; perhaps TRBD1 as D (5 bases). Trimming pared 1 base from V and 0 bases from J, leaving 10 bases between. This CDR3 comprises 16 residues. The germline V gene has CDR1 SEHNR and CDR2 FQNEAQ (reference sequence). CDR3 protein: CASSLEEGSSGNTIYF. The CDR3 region has the DNA TGTGCCAGCAGCTTAGAGGAGGGGAGCTCTGGAAACACCATATATTTT.

V and J are TRBV11-3 and TRBJ1-1; TRBD1 might be the D (5 bases). The CDR3 runs 15 residues. Trimming took 4 bases from V and 2 from J, leaving 14 bases between them. Germline V CDR1 and CDR2: SGHNT, YENEEA. CDR3 DNA sequence: TGTGCCAGCAGCTCCGGACACGCAGCAAACACTGAAGCTTTCTTT. This translates into CASSSGHAANTEAFF.

The chain carries TRBV11-3 and TRBJ2-7; D remains unclear. The CDR3 has 12 residues. Germline assignment: CDR1 SGHNT and CDR2 YENEEA. Trimming took off 2 bases at V and 6 bases at J, with 8 bases between the two ends. The CDR3 sequence: CASSLLTSEQYF. CDR3 DNA sequence: TGTGCCAGCAGCTTATTAACTTCCGAGCAGTACTTC.

The chain joins TRBV4-2 to TRBJ2-1, with 11 bases that match TRBD2. Germline V CDR1 and CDR2: LGHNA, YNFKEQ. This CDR3 region has 19 residues. The J segment lost 1 base and the V segment lost 0 bases, leaving 8 bases of the junction unmatched. The CDR3 coding sequence is TGTGCCAGCAGCCAAGAAGTAGCGGGAGGGACAGGATCCTACAATGAGCAGTTCTTC. Protein: CASSQEVAGGTGSYNEQFF.

The rearrangement uses TRBV5-5 and TRBJ1-2; 9 bases line up with TRBD1. The V gene's germline CDR1 is SGHKS and CDR2 YYEKEE (reference sequence). The CDR3 runs 15 residues. J lost 2 bases, V lost 3 bases, and 5 bases had no gene match. CDR3 region: CASSSTGTGNYGYTF. CDR3 in DNA: TGTGCCAGCAGCTCCACCGGGACAGGGAACTATGGCTACACCTTC. The variable domain in full, completed from reference TRBV5-5 and TRBJ1-2, reads DAGVTQSPTHLIKTRGQQVTLRCSPISGHKSVSWYQQVLGQGPQFIFQYYEKEERGRGNFPDRFSARQFPNYSSELNVNALLLGDSALYLCASSSTGTGNYGYTFGSGTRLTVV.

This rearrangement joins TRBV5-1 to TRBJ1-1; TRBD1 is a possible D gene (5 bases). With 0 bases removed from V and 1 base from J, the gap between germline ends came to 10 bases. The CDR3 has 15 amino acids. CDR1 is SGHRS, CDR2 YFSETQ, per germline. The CDR3 region has the DNA TGCGCCAGCAGCTTGGGACAGCTGGGGAACACTGAAGCTTTCTTT. Translating it yields CASSLGQLGNTEAFF.

CDR3 in DNA: TGCGCCAGCAGCGGAGCGGGATCGAACACCGGGGAGCTGTTTTTT. This codes for CASSGAGSNTGELFF. This sequence joins TRBV5-1 and TRBJ2-2; 7 bases align to TRBD2. With 4 bases clipped from V and 0 bases from J, the junction kept 3 bases outside the gene matches. The CDR3 runs 15 residues. CDR1 and CDR2 (germline): SGHRS, YFSETQ. The variable domain in full, with the rest retrieved from reference TRBV5-1 and TRBJ2-2, is KAGVTQTPRYLIKTRGQQVTLSCSPISGHRSVSWYQQTPGQGLQFLFEYFSETQRNKGNFPGRFSGRQFSNSRSEMNVSTLELGDSALYLCASSGAGSNTGELFFGEGSRLTVL.